Each of the 18 T cell receptor beta chains below was sequenced from the same sample in a study of blood T cell repertoires in COVID-19. Assay used: immunoSEQ multiplex PCR; TCRdb lists only in-frame clones, some missing. The sample holds about 50,000 clones; approximately 90% are singletons and the top ten take 9.7%. The sequencing sample was made of peripheral blood. These receptors came from a woman aged 80 or over with acute or convalescent COVID-19.

The chain is built from TRBV5-4 and TRBJ1-2; D gene ambiguous. The germline CDR1 and CDR2 sequences are SGHNT and YYREEE (reference sequence). The CDR3 contains 14 residues. Trimming cost V 4 bases and J 2 bases, with 12 bases left between them. CDR3 nucleotides: TGTGCCAGCAGCCCGCCGTCAAGCAACTATGGCTACACCTTC. Amino acid sequence: CASSPPSSNYGYTF.

V usage is TRBV9 and J usage is TRBJ2-4; 11 bases align to TRBD2. CDR1 SGDLS and CDR2 YYNGEE come from the germline V gene. Germline trimming cut 4 bases from V and 1 base from J; bases unmatched to any gene: 7. There are 17 residues in the CDR3. The CDR3 sequence is CASSLRGLAGAKNIQYF. In nucleotides, the CDR3 is TGTGCCAGCAGCCTCAGAGGACTAGCGGGCGCCAAAAACATTCAGTACTTC. The full variable domain, rest sourced from reference TRBV9 and TRBJ2-4, is DSGVTQTPKHLITATGQRVTLRCSPRSGDLSVYWYQQSLDQGLQFLIQYYNGEERAKGNILERFSAQQFPDLHSELNLSSLELGDSALYFCASSLRGLAGAKNIQYFGAGTRLSVL.

This chain connects TRBV4-3 to TRBJ2-1, with 11 positions matching TRBD2. V dropped 0 bases and J dropped 6; count of bases not matched to a gene: 4. Germline V gives CDR1 LGHNA, CDR2 YSLEER. The CDR3 extends over 16 amino acids. CDR3 DNA sequence: TGCGCCAGCAGCCAAGATTCTACTAGCGGGAGCAATGAGCAGTTCTTC. It codes for CASSQDSTSGSNEQFF.

CDR3 coding DNA: TGTGCCAGCAGCAAGACTTTCTCTGGAAACACCATATATTTT. Its protein is CASSKTFSGNTIYF. The J gene is TRBJ1-3, the V gene TRBV7-6; D unclear. Germline CDR1 SGHVS, CDR2 FNYEAQ. There are 14 residues in the CDR3. Trimming cost V 5 bases and J 0 bases, with 8 bases left between them.

The rearrangement joins TRBV2 to TRBJ1-5; D possibly corresponds to TRBD1 (6 bases). The CDR3 is made up of 14 amino acids. The V and J ends lost 7 bases and 1 base respectively, with 11 bases between them. CDR1 is SNHLY, CDR2 FYNNEI, per germline. The CDR3 region is CASTQGTSNQPQHF. The CDR3 region has the DNA TGTGCCAGCACGCAGGGGACGAGCAATCAGCCCCAGCATTTT.

V and J are TRBV12-3 or TRBV12-4 and TRBJ2-3; D might be TRBD2 (6 bases). Trimming took off 6 bases at V and 6 bases at J, with 7 bases between the two ends. The CDR3 has 11 amino acids. The CDR3 DNA is TGTGCCAGCAGCCGGGGGGATACGCAGTATTTT. Translating it yields CASSRGDTQYF.

The chain joins TRBV3-1 (or the pseudogene TRBV3-2) to TRBJ1-3; D unresolved. Trimming removed 1 base at V and 1 base at J, with 11 bases between. CDR1 LGHDT and CDR2 YNNKEL come from the germline V gene (reference sequence). The CDR3 totals 16 residues. For the CDR3, the DNA is TGTGCCAGCAGCCAAGTTACGACTGTTTCTGGAAACACCATATATTTT. It codes for CASSQVTTVSGNTIYF.

This chain uses TRBV12-5 with TRBJ2-7; 10 bases are shared with TRBD2. Germline V gene data show CDR1 as LGHNT and CDR2 as FRNRAP. This CDR3 has 15 residues. Trimming at V came to 2 bases and at J to 7 bases, leaving 8 bases not matched to a gene. The chain's CDR3 is CASGLWTSGLDEQYF. The CDR3, as DNA: TGTGCTAGTGGTTTGTGGACTAGCGGTTTAGATGAGCAGTACTTC.

This chain links TRBV5-4 with TRBJ2-2, with a tentative D call TRBD2 (5 bases). This CDR3 has 16 residues. Trimming took 4 bases from V and 5 from J, leaving 18 bases between them. Germline V CDR1 and CDR2: SGHNT, YYREEE (reference sequence). CDR3 protein: CASSPPKGGPTGELFF. The CDR3 DNA reads TGTGCCAGCAGCCCACCAAAGGGCGGGCCGACCGGGGAGCTGTTTTTT. The whole variable domain, remainder taken from reference TRBV5-4 and TRBJ2-2, is ETGVTQSPTHLIKTRGQQVTLRCSSQSGHNTVSWYQQALGQGPQFIFQYYREEENGRGNFPPRFSGLQFPNYSSELNVNALELDDSALYLCASSPPKGGPTGELFFGEGSRLTVL.

V is TRBV6-6 and J is TRBJ2-7; 11 bases are shared with TRBD2. This CDR3 contains 15 residues. The V and J ends lost 5 bases and 4 bases, in that order; junction bases with no gene match: 7. Germline CDR1 MNHNY, CDR2 SVGAGI (reference sequence). CDR3 in amino acids: CASSRDSGREYEQYF. The CDR3 nucleotides are TGTGCCAGCAGTCGTGATAGCGGGAGGGAATACGAGCAGTACTTC.

V and J are TRBV15 and TRBJ2-7, with 7 bases that match TRBD1. V trimming: 2 bases; J trimming: 2 bases; junction bases outside the gene matches: 3. In germline, CDR1 is LNHNV, CDR2 YYDKDF (reference sequence). This CDR3 has 14 residues. In nucleotides, the CDR3 is TGTGCCACCAGCAGACACAGGGGTGCCTACGAGCAGTACTTC. It codes for CATSRHRGAYEQYF.

This clone appeared once. The chain carries TRBV2 and TRBJ1-4, with D hard to call. The CDR3 sequence is 13 residues long. Deletions cut 8 bases from V and 5 bases from J, with 12 bases between. Germline V gene sequence: CDR1 SNHLY, CDR2 FYNNEI. The CDR3 DNA follows: TGTGCCAGCTCGGGAGGAATAAATGAAAAACTGTTTTTT. Translating it yields CASSGGINEKLFF.

The rearrangement links TRBV2 to TRBJ1-1; maybe TRBD1 (6 bases). The CDR3 is made up of 12 amino acids. The V end lost 6 bases, the J end lost 9 bases, and 14 bases lay between the germline ends. CDR1 and CDR2 from the germline V gene are SNHLY and FYNNEI. CDR3 residues: CASSLEGGKAFF. The CDR3 DNA reads TGTGCCAGCAGCCTAGAGGGGGGGAAAGCTTTCTTT. Full variable domain (remainder filled in from reference TRBV2 and TRBJ1-1): EPEVTQTPSHQVTQMGQEVILRCVPISNHLYFYWYRQILGQKVEFLVSFYNNEISEKSEIFDDQFSVERPDGSNFTLKIRSTKLEDSAMYFCASSLEGGKAFFGQGTRLTVV.

The chain combines TRBV7-3 with TRBJ2-3, with D possibly matching TRBD1 (5 bases). V lost 5 bases to trimming and J lost 3 bases, with 15 bases between them. The CDR3 covers 15 residues. In germline, CDR1 is SGHTA, CDR2 FQGTGA. CDR3 DNA: TGTGCCAGCAGCCGTGGGCCAGGGCAGACAGATACGCAGTATTTT. Translation: CASSRGPGQTDTQYF.

The J gene is TRBJ2-1, the V gene TRBV29-1, with D possibly matching TRBD2 (5 bases). This CDR3 comprises 12 residues. Per germline, CDR1 SQVTM and CDR2 ANQGSEA. Trimming pared 6 bases from V and 5 bases from J, leaving 11 bases between. For the CDR3, the DNA is TGCAGCGTGGGAGTATTTGACAATGAGCAGTTCTTC. This encodes CSVGVFDNEQFF.

The chain links TRBV9 to TRBJ2-2, with unresolved D. The germline V gene encodes CDR1 SGDLS and CDR2 YYNGEE. V lost 2 bases, J lost 0 bases, and 8 bases lay in between. This CDR3 has 15 amino acids. This chain's CDR3 is CASSVDPANTGELFF. For the CDR3, the DNA is TGTGCCAGCAGCGTCGATCCAGCGAACACCGGGGAGCTGTTTTTT.

The chain recombines TRBV6-5 with TRBJ2-6; D may be TRBD1 (5 bases). CDR1 is MNHEY, CDR2 SVGAGI, per germline. The CDR3 has 16 residues. The V end lost 4 bases, the J end lost 4 bases, and 14 bases lay between the germline ends. The CDR3 loop is CASSLAGFPGANVLTF. In DNA form, the CDR3 reads TGTGCCAGCAGTTTGGCAGGGTTTCCCGGGGCCAACGTCCTGACTTTC.

The rearrangement joins TRBV7-9 to TRBJ2-1; TRBD1 is a possible D gene (6 bases). The CDR3 has 15 residues. The V end lost 5 bases, the J end lost 8 bases, and 19 bases lay between the germline ends. CDR1 and CDR2 from the germline V gene are SEHNR and FQNEAQ (reference sequence). Here the CDR3 DNA reads TGTGCCAGCAGCCTAAAAGGGGGTCTTGTGGATGAGCAGTTCTTC. Translating gives CASSLKGGLVDEQFF.